The clone carrying this TCR beta chain came up a few times. Its specificity is unknown. Each CDR3 protein is one row after TCRdb ran MiXCR on the reads. Of 510,000 or so distinct CDR3 sequences detected, 26% appear once; the ten largest clones hold roughly 13%. This specimen comes from a study of T cell repertoires in cytomegalovirus infection. On the study more broadly: Carrying CMV and the relevant HLA type showed in public TCR beta signatures.

Findings of the study overall: CMV-specific TCR beta clonotypes restricted by HLA-C dominated the ex vivo response.

This CDR3 is 16 amino acids long. The V gene lost 0 bases and the J gene lost 4 bases, with 16 bases spanning the gap. Per germline, CDR1 MNHEY and CDR2 SVGAGI. The TCR comes from a human donor in good health (CMV status not recorded). Some clones in this sample may be carry-over from other donors' samples. This chain uses TRBV6-5 with TRBJ2-7, with D perhaps TRBD2 (6 bases). The sequenced sample was PBMCs. CDR3: CASSYSIGGDLYEQYF. The CDR3 DNA follows: TGTGCCAGCAGTTACTCGATTGGAGGGGATCTTTACGAGCAGTACTTC.